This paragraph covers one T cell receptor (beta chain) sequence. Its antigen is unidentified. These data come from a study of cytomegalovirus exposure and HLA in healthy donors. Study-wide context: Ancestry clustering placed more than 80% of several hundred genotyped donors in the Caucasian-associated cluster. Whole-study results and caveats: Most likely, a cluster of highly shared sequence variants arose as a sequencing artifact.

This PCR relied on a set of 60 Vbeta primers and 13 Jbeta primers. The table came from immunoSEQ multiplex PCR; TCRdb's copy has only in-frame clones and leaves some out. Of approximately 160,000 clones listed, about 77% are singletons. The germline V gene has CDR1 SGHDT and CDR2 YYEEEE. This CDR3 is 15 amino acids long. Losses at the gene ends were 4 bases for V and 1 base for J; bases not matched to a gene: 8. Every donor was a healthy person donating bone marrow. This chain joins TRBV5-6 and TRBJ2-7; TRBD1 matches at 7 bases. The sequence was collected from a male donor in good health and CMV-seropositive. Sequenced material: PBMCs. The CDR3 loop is CASSLPGTDSYEQYF. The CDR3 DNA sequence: TGTGCCAGCAGCCTGCCCGGGACAGATTCCTACGAGCAGTACTTC.